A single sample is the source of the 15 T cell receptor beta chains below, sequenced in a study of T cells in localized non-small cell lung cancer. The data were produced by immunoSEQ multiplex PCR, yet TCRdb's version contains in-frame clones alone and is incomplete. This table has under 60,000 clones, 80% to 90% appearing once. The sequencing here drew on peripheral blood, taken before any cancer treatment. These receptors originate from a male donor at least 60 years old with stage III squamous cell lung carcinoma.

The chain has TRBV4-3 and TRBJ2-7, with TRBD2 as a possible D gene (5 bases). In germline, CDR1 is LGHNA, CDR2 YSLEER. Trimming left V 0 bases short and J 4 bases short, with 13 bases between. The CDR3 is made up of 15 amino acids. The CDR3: CASSQDFEGWYEQYF. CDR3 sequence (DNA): TGCGCCAGCAGCCAAGATTTCGAGGGTTGGTACGAGCAGTACTTC.

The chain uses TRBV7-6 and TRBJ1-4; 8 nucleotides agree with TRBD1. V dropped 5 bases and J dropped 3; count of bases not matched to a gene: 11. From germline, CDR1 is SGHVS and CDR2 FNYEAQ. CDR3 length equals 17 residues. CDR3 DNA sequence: TGTGCCAGCAGCCCAAGGACAGGGAGGACAGCTAATGAAAAACTGTTTTTT. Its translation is CASSPRTGRTANEKLFF.

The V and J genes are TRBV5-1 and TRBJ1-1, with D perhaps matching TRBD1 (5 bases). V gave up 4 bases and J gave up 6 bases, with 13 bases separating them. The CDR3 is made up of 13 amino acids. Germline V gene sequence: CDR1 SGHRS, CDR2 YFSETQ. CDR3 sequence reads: CASSQGVQAEAFF. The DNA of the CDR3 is TGCGCCAGCAGCCAGGGAGTTCAGGCTGAAGCTTTCTTT.

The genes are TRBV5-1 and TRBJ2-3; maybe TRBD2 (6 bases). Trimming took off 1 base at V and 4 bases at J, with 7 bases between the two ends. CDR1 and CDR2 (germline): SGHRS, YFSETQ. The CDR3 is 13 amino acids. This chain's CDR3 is CASSLTSPDTQYF. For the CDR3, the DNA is TGCGCCAGCAGCTTGACTAGCCCAGATACGCAGTATTTT.

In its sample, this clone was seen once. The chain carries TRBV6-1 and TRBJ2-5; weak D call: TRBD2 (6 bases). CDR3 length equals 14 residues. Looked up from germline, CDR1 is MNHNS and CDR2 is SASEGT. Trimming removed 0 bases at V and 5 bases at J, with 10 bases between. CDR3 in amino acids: CASSEARGRETQYF. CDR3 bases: TGTGCCAGCAGTGAAGCGCGGGGCCGGGAGACCCAGTACTTC.

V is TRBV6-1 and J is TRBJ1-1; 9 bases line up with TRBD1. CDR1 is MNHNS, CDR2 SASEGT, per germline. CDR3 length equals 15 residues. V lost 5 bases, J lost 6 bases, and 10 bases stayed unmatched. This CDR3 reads CASSSLQGAGSEAFF. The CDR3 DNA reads TGTGCCAGCAGTAGCTTACAGGGGGCTGGTTCTGAAGCTTTCTTT.

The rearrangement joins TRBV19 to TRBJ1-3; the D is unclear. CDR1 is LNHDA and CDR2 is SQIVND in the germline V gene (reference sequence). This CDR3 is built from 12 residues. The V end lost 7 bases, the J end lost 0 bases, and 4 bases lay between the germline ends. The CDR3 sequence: CASTTSGNTIYF. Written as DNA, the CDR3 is TGTGCCAGTACGACCTCTGGAAACACCATATATTTT.

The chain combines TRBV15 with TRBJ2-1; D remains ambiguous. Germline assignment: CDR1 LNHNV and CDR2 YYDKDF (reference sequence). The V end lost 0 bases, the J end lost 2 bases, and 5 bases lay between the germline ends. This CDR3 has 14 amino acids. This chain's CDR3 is CATSRDKAYNEQFF. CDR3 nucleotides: TGTGCCACCAGCAGAGATAAGGCCTACAATGAGCAGTTCTTC. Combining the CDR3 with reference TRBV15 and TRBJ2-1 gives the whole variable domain DAMVIQNPRYQVTQFGKPVTLSCSQTLNHNVMYWYQQKSSQAPKLLFHYYDKDFNNEADTPDNFQSRRPNTSFCFLDIRSPGLGDTAMYLCATSRDKAYNEQFFGPGTRLTVL.

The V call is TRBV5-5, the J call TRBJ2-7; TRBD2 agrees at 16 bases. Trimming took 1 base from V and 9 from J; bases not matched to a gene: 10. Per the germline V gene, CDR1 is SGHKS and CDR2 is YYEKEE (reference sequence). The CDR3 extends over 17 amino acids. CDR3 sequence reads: CASSLWGTSGRGELQYF. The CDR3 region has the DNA TGTGCCAGCAGCTTGTGGGGGACTAGCGGGAGGGGAGAGTTGCAGTACTTC. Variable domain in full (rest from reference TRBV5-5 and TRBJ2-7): DAGVTQSPTHLIKTRGQQVTLRCSPISGHKSVSWYQQVLGQGPQFIFQYYEKEERGRGNFPDRFSARQFPNYSSELNVNALLLGDSALYLCASSLWGTSGRGELQYFGPGTRLTVT.

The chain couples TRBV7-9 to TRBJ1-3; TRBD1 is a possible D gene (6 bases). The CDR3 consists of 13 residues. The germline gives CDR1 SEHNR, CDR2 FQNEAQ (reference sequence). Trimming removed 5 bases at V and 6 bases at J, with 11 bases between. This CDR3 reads CASSPGQKNTIYF. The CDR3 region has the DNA TGTGCCAGCAGCCCCGGACAGAAAAACACCATATATTTT.

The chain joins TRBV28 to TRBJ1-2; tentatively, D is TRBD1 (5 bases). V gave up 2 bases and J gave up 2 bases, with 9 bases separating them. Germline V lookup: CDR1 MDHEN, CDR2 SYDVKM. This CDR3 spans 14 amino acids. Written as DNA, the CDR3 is TGTGCCAGCAGTTTAGAGCAGGGAAACTATGGCTACACCTTC. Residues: CASSLEQGNYGYTF.

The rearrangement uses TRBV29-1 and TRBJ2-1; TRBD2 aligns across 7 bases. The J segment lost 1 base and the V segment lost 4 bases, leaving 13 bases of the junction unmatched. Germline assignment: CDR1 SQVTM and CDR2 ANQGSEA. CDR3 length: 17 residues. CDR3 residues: CSVVDPLAGVSYNEQFF. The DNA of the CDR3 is TGCAGCGTTGTAGACCCCTTAGCGGGTGTATCCTACAATGAGCAGTTCTTC.

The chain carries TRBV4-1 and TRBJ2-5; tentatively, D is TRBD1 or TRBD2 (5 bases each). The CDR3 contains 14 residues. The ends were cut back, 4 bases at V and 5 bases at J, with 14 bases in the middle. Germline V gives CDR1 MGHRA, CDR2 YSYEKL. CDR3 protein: CASSLGAARETQYF. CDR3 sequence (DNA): TGCGCCAGCAGCCTCGGGGCGGCGCGGGAGACCCAGTACTTC.

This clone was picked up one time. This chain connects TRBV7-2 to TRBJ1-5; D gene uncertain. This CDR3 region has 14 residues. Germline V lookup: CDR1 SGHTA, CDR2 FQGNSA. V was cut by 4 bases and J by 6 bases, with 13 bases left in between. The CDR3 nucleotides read TGTGCCAGCAGCTCTCCCCTGTCTGGTCAGCCCCAGCATTTT. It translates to CASSSPLSGQPQHF.

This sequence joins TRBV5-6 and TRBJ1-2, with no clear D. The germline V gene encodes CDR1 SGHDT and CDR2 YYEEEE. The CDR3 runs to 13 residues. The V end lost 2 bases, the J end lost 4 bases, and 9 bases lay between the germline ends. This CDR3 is CASSFGSPYGYTF. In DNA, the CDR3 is TGTGCCAGCAGCTTTGGCTCTCCCTATGGCTACACCTTC. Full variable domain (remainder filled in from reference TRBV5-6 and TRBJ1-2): DAGVTQSPTHLIKTRGQQVTLRCSPKSGHDTVSWYQQALGQGPQFIFQYYEEEERQRGNFPDRFSGHQFPNYSSELNVNALLLGDSALYLCASSFGSPYGYTFGSGTRLTVV.